Each of the 11 T cell receptor beta chains below was sequenced from the same sample in a study of control samples from healthy donors and cancer patients. Libraries were prepared by immunoSEQ multiplex PCR; TCRdb keeps only in-frame clonotypes and omits some of them. The sample yields some 100,000 clones, 90% seen once. The sample taken for sequencing was blood. The receptors originated from a human donor in good health. The donor label of this sample is uncertain.

The chain is built from TRBV24-1 and TRBJ1-2; 8 nucleotides line up with TRBD1. Germline V lookup: CDR1 KGHDR, CDR2 SFDVKD. V was clipped by 4 bases and J by 6 bases; unmatched bases: 9. CDR3 size: 15 residues. CDR3 DNA: TGTGCCACCAGTGACCCGAGCCAGGGGGCGGATGGCTACACCTTC. Its protein product is CATSDPSQGADGYTF.

A few counts support this clone. The chain couples TRBV4-1 to TRBJ2-7, with TRBD1 identical over 8 bases. The CDR3 is 14 residues long. With 4 bases clipped from V and 2 bases from J, the junction kept 4 bases outside the gene matches. CDR1 MGHRA and CDR2 YSYEKL come from the germline V gene. CDR3 region: CASSRQGKTYEQYF. The CDR3, as DNA: TGCGCCAGCAGCCGACAGGGGAAAACCTACGAGCAGTACTTC.

This chain uses TRBV18 with TRBJ2-2; D is unclear. CDR1 and CDR2 from the germline V gene are KGHSH and LQKENI. This CDR3 comprises 15 residues. V lost 2 bases and J 7 bases, leaving 14 bases between the germline ends. The CDR3 loop is CASSPNGPPDGELFF. The CDR3 DNA reads as TGTGCCAGCTCACCAAATGGACCCCCAGACGGGGAGCTGTTTTTT.

The V gene is TRBV19, the J gene TRBJ1-1; maybe TRBD1 (5 bases). The CDR3 is made up of 14 amino acids. Between the trimmed V and J ends, which lost 1 base and 4 bases, there was a span of 10 bases. The germline V gene has CDR1 LNHDA and CDR2 SQIVND (reference sequence). CDR3 sequence reads: CASSIAGRGTEAFF. The CDR3 DNA reads TGTGCCAGTAGTATAGCAGGGAGGGGCACTGAAGCTTTCTTT.

The chain uses TRBV5-1 and TRBJ2-7; no reliable D call. Germline assignment: CDR1 SGHRS and CDR2 YFSETQ. Trimming cost V 0 bases and J 2 bases, with 6 bases left between them. The CDR3 totals 13 residues. The CDR3 is CASSLGGTYEQYF. As DNA, the CDR3 is TGCGCCAGCAGCTTGGGCGGTACCTACGAGCAGTACTTC.

The V call is TRBV7-6, the J call TRBJ2-3, with D perhaps matching TRBD1 or TRBD2 (5 bases each). The CDR3 is 15 residues long. Germline CDR1 reads SGHVS; CDR2 reads FNYEAQ. Deletions cut 5 bases from V and 5 bases from J, with 17 bases between. CDR3 region: CASSPSGGQVDTQYF. DNA of the CDR3: TGTGCCAGCAGCCCCTCTGGGGGTCAAGTAGATACGCAGTATTTT.

This clone is a singleton in its sample. The rearrangement links TRBV18 to TRBJ1-2; TRBD1 is a possible D gene (5 bases). Germline CDR1 reads KGHSH; CDR2 reads LQKENI. This CDR3 comprises 14 residues. With 3 bases removed from V and 2 bases from J, the gap between germline ends came to 10 bases. The CDR3 region is CASSPSGQNYGYTF. The CDR3 DNA reads TGTGCCAGCTCACCCTCGGGGCAAAACTATGGCTACACCTTC.

This clone was detected only once. The V and J genes are TRBV9 and TRBJ1-1, with D maybe TRBD1 (5 bases). The ends were cut back, 5 bases at V and 0 bases at J, with 8 bases in the middle. The CDR3 spans 13 residues. In germline, CDR1 is SGDLS, CDR2 YYNGEE. The CDR3, as DNA: TGTGCCAGCAGTGGGGACCTGAACACTGAAGCTTTCTTT. As protein: CASSGDLNTEAFF.

The V gene is TRBV12-1, the J gene TRBJ1-4. TRBV12-1 is a pseudogene locus. The CDR3 has 15 residues. CDR3 nucleotides: TGTGCCAGCCGTCGTGAACGGAAGCGTAATGAAAAACTGTTTTTT. As protein: CASRRERKRNEKLFF.

The rearrangement links TRBV11-2 to TRBJ1-5; D is undetermined. The CDR3 covers 17 residues. The V and J ends lost 2 bases and 2 bases respectively, with 16 bases between them. Germline loops: CDR1 SGHAT, CDR2 FQNNGV. CDR3 residues: CASSLLWARCGNQPQHF. In nucleotides, the CDR3 is TGTGCCAGCAGCTTATTGTGGGCGCGTTGTGGCAATCAGCCCCAGCATTTT. Combining the CDR3 with reference TRBV11-2 and TRBJ1-5 gives the whole variable domain EAGVAQSPRYKIIEKRQSVAFWCNPISGHATLYWYQQILGQGPKLLIQFQNNGVVDDSQLPKDRFSAERLKGVDSTLKIQPAKLEDSAVYLCASSLLWARCGNQPQHFGDGTRLSIL.

This clone was counted once. CDR3 amino acids: CASSLQRRGLEKLFF. The CDR3 DNA follows: TGTGCCAGCAGCTTACAAAGGAGGGGACTTGAAAAACTGTTTTTT. The chain is built from TRBV7-9 and TRBJ1-4; tentatively, D is TRBD1 (5 bases). Germline loops: CDR1 SEHNR, CDR2 FQNEAQ (reference sequence). The CDR3 totals 15 residues. V gave up 2 bases and J gave up 7 bases, with 14 bases separating them.